Described below is a single T cell receptor beta chain sequence and its context. Other DNA sequences in the sample encode the same CDR3. The sample is drawn from a study of T cell changes during pregnancy in multiple sclerosis. This CDR3 spans 13 amino acids. CDR1 is SGHRS and CDR2 is YFSETQ in the germline V gene. V was pared by 4 bases and J by 1 base, with 8 bases between. TCRdb keeps only in-frame clones here, not all; method: immunoSEQ multiplex PCR. The sample has about 79,000 clones; 85% to 95% are singletons. This chain joins TRBV5-1 and TRBJ2-5, with TRBD1 as a possible D gene (6 bases). This clonotype originated in a female donor with multiple sclerosis, enrolled in a pregnancy study. The sample in question was CD4+ T cells from peripheral blood mononuclear cells, obtained in the second trimester of pregnancy. CDR3 sequence reads: CASSRRGQETQYF. The CDR3 DNA reads TGCGCCAGCAGCCGCAGGGGCCAAGAGACCCAGTACTTC.